This TCR beta chain was captured by sequencing in a study of blood T cells in healthy people across ages. The V end was cut by 5 bases, the J end by 1 base, with 11 bases between. CDR3 length: 14 amino acids. Germline V gene data show CDR1 as MDHEN and CDR2 as SYDVKM. Regarding the study as a whole: Nothing was known about donor CMV status, and this possibly confounded expanded clonotype changes.

Primed by a sample-barcoded 5' primer and a J-beta primer mix, a second PCR proceeded for 7 to 11 cycles. TCRdb independently ran MiXCR on the 5' RACE reads; one entry per CDR3 protein. This sample has around 990,000 distinct CDR3 sequences, with roughly 24% found just once. This clonotype has only a few counts. Its target is not known. These data are also associated with another study on T cells of mothers and their children.

Sequenced sample: blood. This chain connects TRBV28 to TRBJ2-5, with D hard to call. This clonotype originated in a girl aged 2-9 years in good health. The CDR3 region is CASSPHSVQETQYF. The CDR3 DNA reads as TGTGCCAGCAGTCCCCATTCAGTCCAAGAGACCCAGTACTTC.